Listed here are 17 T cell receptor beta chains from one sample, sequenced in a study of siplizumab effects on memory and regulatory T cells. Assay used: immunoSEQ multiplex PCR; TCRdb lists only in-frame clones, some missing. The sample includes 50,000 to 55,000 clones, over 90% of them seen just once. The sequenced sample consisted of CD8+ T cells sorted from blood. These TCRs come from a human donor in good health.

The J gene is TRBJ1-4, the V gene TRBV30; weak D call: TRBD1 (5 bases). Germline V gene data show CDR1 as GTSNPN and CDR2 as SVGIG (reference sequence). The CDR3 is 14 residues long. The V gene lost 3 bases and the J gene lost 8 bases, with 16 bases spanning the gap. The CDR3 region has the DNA TGTGCCTGGAGCGAAGTCGCTGGGGGGGAAAAACTGTTTTTT. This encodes CAWSEVAGGEKLFF.

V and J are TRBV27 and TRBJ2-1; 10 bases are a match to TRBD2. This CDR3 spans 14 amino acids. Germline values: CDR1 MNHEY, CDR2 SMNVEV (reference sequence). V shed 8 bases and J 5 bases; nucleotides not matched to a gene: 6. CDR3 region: CASGRLAGNNEQFF. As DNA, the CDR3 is TGTGCCAGCGGAAGACTAGCGGGTAACAATGAGCAGTTCTTC.

The CDR3 spells CATASGPSDEQYF. CDR3 DNA sequence: TGTGCCACCGCCTCGGGACCCTCGGACGAGCAGTACTTC. This sequence joins TRBV15 and TRBJ2-7; D could derive from TRBD1 or TRBD2 (5 bases each). The CDR3 consists of 13 residues. In germline, CDR1 is LNHNV, CDR2 YYDKDF (reference sequence). V was cut by 8 bases and J by 5 bases, with 16 bases left in between.

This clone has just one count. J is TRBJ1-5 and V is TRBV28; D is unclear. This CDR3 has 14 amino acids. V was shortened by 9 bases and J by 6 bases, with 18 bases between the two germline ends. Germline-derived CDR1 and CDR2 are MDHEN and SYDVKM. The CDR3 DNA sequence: TGTGCCAGTACCATACAAGGGTTCGGTCAGCCCCAGCATTTT. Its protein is CASTIQGFGQPQHF.

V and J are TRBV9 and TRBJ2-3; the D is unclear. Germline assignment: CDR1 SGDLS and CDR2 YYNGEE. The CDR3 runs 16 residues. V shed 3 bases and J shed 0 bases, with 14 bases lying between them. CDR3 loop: CASSGYQRVSTDTQYF. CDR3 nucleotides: TGTGCCAGCAGCGGTTATCAAAGGGTTAGCACAGATACGCAGTATTTT.

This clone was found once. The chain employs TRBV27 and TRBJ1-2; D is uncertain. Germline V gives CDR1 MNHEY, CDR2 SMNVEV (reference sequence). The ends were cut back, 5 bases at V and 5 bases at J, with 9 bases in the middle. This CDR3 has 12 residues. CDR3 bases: TGTGCCAGCAGTCCCACTGGTTATGGCTACACCTTC. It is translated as CASSPTGYGYTF.

The CDR3 protein is CASSLVVQGQQPQHF. In nucleotides, the CDR3 is TGTGCCAGCAGTTTAGTGGTTCAGGGCCAACAGCCCCAGCATTTT. The genes are TRBV28 and TRBJ1-5, with D maybe TRBD1 (5 bases). The V gene lost 2 bases and the J gene lost 7 bases, with 15 bases spanning the gap. The germline V gene has CDR1 MDHEN and CDR2 SYDVKM. This CDR3 comprises 15 residues.

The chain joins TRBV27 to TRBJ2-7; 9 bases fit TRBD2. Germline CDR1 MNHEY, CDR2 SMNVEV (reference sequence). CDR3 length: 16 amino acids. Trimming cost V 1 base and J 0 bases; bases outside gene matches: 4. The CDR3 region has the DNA TGTGCCAGCAGTTTATATAGCGGGAGCCTCTCCTACGAGCAGTACTTC. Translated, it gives CASSLYSGSLSYEQYF.

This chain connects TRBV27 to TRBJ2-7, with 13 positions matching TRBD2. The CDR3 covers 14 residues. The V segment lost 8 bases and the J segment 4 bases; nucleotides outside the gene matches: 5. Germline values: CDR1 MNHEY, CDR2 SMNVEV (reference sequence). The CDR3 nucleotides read TGTGCCAGCGGACTAGCGGGAGTTACGTACGAGCAGTACTTC. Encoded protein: CASGLAGVTYEQYF.

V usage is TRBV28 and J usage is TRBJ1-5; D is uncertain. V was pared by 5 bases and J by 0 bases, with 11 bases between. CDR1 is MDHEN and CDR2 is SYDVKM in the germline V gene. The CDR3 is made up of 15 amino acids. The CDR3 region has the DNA TGTGCCAGCAGTCAGAACAGAAATAGCAATCAGCCCCAGCATTTT. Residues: CASSQNRNSNQPQHF.

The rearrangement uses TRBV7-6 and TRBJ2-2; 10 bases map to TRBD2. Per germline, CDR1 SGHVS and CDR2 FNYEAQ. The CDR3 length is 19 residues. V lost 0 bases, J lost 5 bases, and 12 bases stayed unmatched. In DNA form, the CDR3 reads TGTGCCAGCAGCTTAGCCCCAGCGGGAGGGCGTCGGGAAACCGGGGAGCTGTTTTTT. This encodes CASSLAPAGGRRETGELFF.

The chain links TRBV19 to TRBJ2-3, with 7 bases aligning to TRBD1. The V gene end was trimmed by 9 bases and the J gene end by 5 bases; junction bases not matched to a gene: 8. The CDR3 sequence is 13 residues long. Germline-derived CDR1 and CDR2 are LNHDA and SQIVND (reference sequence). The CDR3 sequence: CASSSYRGDTQYF. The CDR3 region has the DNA TGTGCCAGCAGCAGCTACAGGGGAGATACGCAGTATTTT.

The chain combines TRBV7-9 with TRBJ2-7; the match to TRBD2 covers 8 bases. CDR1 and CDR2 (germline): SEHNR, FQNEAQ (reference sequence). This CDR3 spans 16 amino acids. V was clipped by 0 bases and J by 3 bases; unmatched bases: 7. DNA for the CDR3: TGTGCCAGCAGCTTAGCGGGGGGACTAGTTAACTACGAGCAGTACTTC. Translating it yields CASSLAGGLVNYEQYF.

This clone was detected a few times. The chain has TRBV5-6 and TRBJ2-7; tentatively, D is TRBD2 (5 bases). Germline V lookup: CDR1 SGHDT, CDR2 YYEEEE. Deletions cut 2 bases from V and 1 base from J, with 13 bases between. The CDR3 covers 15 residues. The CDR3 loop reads CASSFSETESYEQYF. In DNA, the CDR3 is TGTGCCAGCAGCTTTAGCGAGACCGAATCCTACGAGCAGTACTTC.

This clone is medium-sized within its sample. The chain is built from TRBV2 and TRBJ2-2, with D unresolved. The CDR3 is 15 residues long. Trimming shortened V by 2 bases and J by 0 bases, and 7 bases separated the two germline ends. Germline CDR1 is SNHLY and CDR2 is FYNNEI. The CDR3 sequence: CASSERATNTGELFF. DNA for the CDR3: TGTGCCAGCAGTGAAAGGGCTACGAACACCGGGGAGCTGTTTTTT.

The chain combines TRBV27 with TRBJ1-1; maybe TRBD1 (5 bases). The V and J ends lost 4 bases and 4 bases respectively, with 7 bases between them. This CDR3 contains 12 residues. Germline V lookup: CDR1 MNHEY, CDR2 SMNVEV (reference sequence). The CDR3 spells CASSYGGTEAFF. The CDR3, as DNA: TGTGCCAGCAGTTACGGGGGCACTGAAGCTTTCTTT.

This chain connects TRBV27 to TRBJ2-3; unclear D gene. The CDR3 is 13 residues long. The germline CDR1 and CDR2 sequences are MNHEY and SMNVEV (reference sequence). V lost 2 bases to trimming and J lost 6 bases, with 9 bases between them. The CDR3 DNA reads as TGTGCCAGCAGTTTAATGGTTGGGGATACGCAGTATTTT. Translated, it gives CASSLMVGDTQYF.